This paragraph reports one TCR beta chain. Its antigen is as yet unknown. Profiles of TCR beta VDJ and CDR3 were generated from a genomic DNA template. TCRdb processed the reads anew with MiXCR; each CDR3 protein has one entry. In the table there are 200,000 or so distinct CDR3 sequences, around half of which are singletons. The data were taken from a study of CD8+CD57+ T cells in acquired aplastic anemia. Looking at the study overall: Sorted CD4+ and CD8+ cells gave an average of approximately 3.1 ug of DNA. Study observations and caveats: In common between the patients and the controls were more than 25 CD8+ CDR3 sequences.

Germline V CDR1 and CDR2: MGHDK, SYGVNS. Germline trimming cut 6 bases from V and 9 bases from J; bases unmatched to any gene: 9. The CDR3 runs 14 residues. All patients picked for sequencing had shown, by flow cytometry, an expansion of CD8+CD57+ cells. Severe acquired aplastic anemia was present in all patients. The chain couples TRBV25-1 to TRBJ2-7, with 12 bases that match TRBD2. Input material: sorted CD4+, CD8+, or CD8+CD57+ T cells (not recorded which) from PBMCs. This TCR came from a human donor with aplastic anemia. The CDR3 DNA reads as TGTGCCAGCAGCCGGACTCTAGCGGGGGGGGGGCAGTACTTC. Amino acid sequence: CASSRTLAGGGQYF.